The clone carrying this TCR beta chain was counted a single time. Trimming shortened V by 0 bases and J by 5 bases, and 8 bases separated the two germline ends. This CDR3 has 13 amino acids. CDR1 and CDR2 (germline): SGHDT, YYEEEE. Measured with immunoSEQ multiplex PCR; TCRdb has only the in-frame clones, and not every one. Of around 110,000 clones in the sample, 88% were seen once. The data belong to a study of control samples from healthy donors and cancer patients. The chain is built from TRBV5-6 and TRBJ1-2; D not certain. The clonotype comes from a woman in her seventies in good health. The sequenced sample was blood. CDR3 sequence: CASSLGGSYGYTF. CDR3 DNA sequence: TGTGCCAGCAGCTTGGGAGGGTCATATGGCTACACCTTC.